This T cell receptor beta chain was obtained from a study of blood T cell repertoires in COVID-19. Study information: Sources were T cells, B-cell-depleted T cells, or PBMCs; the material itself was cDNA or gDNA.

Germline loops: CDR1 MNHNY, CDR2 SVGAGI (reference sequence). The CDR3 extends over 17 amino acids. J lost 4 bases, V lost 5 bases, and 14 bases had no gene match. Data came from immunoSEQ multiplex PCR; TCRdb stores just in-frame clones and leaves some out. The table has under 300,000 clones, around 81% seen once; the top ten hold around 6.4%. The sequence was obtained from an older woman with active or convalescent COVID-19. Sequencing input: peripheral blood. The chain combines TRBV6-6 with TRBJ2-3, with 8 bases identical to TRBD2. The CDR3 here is CASSPRTSGGGADTQYF. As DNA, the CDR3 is TGTGCCAGCAGTCCGCGTACTAGCGGAGGCGGGGCAGATACGCAGTATTTT.